This passage covers 14 T cell receptor beta chains from one sample sequenced in a study of vaccination and CD4 T cells after COVID-19. These receptors lack a known antigen. The treatment: approximately 11-day PBMC culture with coronavirus spike peptide pools or control peptides (ViraFEST assay). Oncomine TCR Beta short-read sequencing was applied to DNA from cultured CD4+ T cells. TCRdb reprocessed the PCR reads via MiXCR and lists one record per CDR3 protein. The sample includes 9,500 to 14,000 distinct CDR3 sequences, 55% to 60% of them seen just once. The sample consisted of CD4+ T cells from blood, cultured in vitro. Receptor source: a human donor who had recovered from COVID-19.

In this sample, this clonotype turned up a few times. J is TRBJ1-1 and V is TRBV20-1; D is unclear. Trimming cost V 0 bases and J 5 bases, with 19 bases left between them. Germline-derived CDR1 and CDR2 are DFQATT and SNEGSKA (reference sequence). CDR3 length: 16 amino acids. CDR3 nucleotide sequence: TGCAGTGCTAGAGATTGGGGTCAGTCGTATCGGACTGAAGCTTTCTTT. Amino acids: CSARDWGQSYRTEAFF.

V usage is TRBV7-2 and J usage is TRBJ2-7, with 9 bases lining up with TRBD1. Germline V lookup: CDR1 SGHTA, CDR2 FQGNSA. Unmatched junction bases numbered 7, after V lost 5 bases and J lost 2 bases. The CDR3 length is 15 residues. CDR3 DNA sequence: TGTGCCAGCAGCAAGGGACAGGGTAGGACCTACGAGCAGTACTTC. Its translation is CASSKGQGRTYEQYF.

This clonotype is a singleton in its sample. The chain recombines TRBV7-9 with TRBJ1-5, with 10 bases that match TRBD1. This CDR3 region has 18 residues. With 4 bases clipped from V and 6 bases from J, the junction kept 15 bases outside the gene matches. Looked up from germline, CDR1 is SEHNR and CDR2 is FQNEAQ (reference sequence). CDR3 in amino acids: CASSSARSGTGEGQPQHF. CDR3 bases: TGTGCCAGCAGCTCAGCCCGTTCAGGGACAGGGGAGGGTCAGCCCCAGCATTTT.

This clonotype was detected once. This chain joins TRBV28 and TRBJ2-7; 8 bases are shared with TRBD1. V shed 7 bases and J 0 bases; nucleotides not matched to a gene: 8. The CDR3 spans 15 residues. The germline V gene has CDR1 MDHEN and CDR2 SYDVKM. CDR3 in amino acids: CASTQQGVGSYEQYF. CDR3 in DNA: TGTGCCAGCACCCAACAGGGGGTAGGCTCCTACGAGCAGTACTTC.

CDR3 amino acids: CASSAGGIQETQYF. In DNA form, the CDR3 reads TGTGCCAGCAGCGCAGGGGGGATCCAAGAGACCCAGTACTTC. The rearrangement joins TRBV2 to TRBJ2-5; tentatively, D is TRBD1 (7 bases). V was pared by 6 bases and J by 1 base, with 12 bases between. The germline V gene has CDR1 SNHLY and CDR2 FYNNEI. This CDR3 is 14 amino acids long. The entire variable domain, with the rest obtained from reference TRBV2 and TRBJ2-5, is as follows: EPEVTQTPSHQVTQMGQEVILRCVPISNHLYFYWYRQILGQKVEFLVSFYNNEISEKSEIFDDQFSVERPDGSNFTLKIRSTKLEDSAMYFCASSAGGIQETQYFGPGTRLLVL.

This clonotype is large. V usage is TRBV2 and J usage is TRBJ1-1; D possibly corresponds to TRBD1 (6 bases). Trimming shortened V by 3 bases and J by 7 bases, and 15 bases separated the two germline ends. Germline CDR1 reads SNHLY; CDR2 reads FYNNEI. The CDR3 covers 14 residues. CDR3 sequence reads: CASSDVGAGVEAFF. The CDR3 DNA reads as TGTGCCAGCAGTGATGTTGGCGCAGGGGTTGAAGCTTTCTTT.

This chain uses TRBV5-6 with TRBJ2-7; D is perhaps TRBD2 (6 bases). Germline lookup yields CDR1 SGHDT and CDR2 YYEEEE. Deletions cut 4 bases from V and 7 bases from J, with 21 bases between. The CDR3 sequence is 15 residues long. CDR3 nucleotides: TGTGCCAGCAGCCTCCGGGGTAGGGAGGCGTGGGAGCAGTACTTC. It specifies CASSLRGREAWEQYF.

This clonotype showed up just a few times. The V gene is TRBV2, the J gene TRBJ1-5; possibly TRBD1 for D (6 bases). This CDR3 region has 14 residues. Trimming cost V 6 bases and J 2 bases, with 11 bases left between them. The V gene's germline CDR1 is SNHLY and CDR2 FYNNEI. For the CDR3, the DNA is TGTGCCAGCAGCAAACAGGGCGGCAATCAGCCCCAGCATTTT. This translates into CASSKQGGNQPQHF. The entire variable domain, with the rest obtained from reference TRBV2 and TRBJ1-5, is as follows: EPEVTQTPSHQVTQMGQEVILRCVPISNHLYFYWYRQILGQKVEFLVSFYNNEISEKSEIFDDQFSVERPDGSNFTLKIRSTKLEDSAMYFCASSKQGGNQPQHFGDGTRLSIL.

The V and J genes are TRBV6-1 and TRBJ1-1; tentative D call: TRBD1 (5 bases). Germline V lookup: CDR1 MNHNS, CDR2 SASEGT. Trimming pared 2 bases from V and 7 bases from J, leaving 23 bases between. The CDR3 spans 17 residues. This chain's CDR3 is CASSEQVFALRRGEAFF. As DNA, the CDR3 is TGTGCCAGCAGTGAACAGGTGTTCGCCCTGAGGAGGGGTGAAGCTTTCTTT.

The genes are TRBV2 and TRBJ1-1, with TRBD1 as a possible D gene (5 bases). Trimming cost V 8 bases and J 1 base, with 11 bases left between them. CDR3 length: 13 amino acids. The germline CDR1 and CDR2 sequences are SNHLY and FYNNEI. CDR3 coding DNA: TGTGCCAGCTCATGGGGGGGGAACACTGAAGCTTTCTTT. Residues: CASSWGGNTEAFF. The full variable domain, in which reference TRBV2 and TRBJ1-1 provide the parts outside the CDR3, is EPEVTQTPSHQVTQMGQEVILRCVPISNHLYFYWYRQILGQKVEFLVSFYNNEISEKSEIFDDQFSVERPDGSNFTLKIRSTKLEDSAMYFCASSWGGNTEAFFGQGTRLTVV.

J is TRBJ2-7 and V is TRBV11-2; 10 nucleotides match TRBD1. Germline V gene data show CDR1 as SGHAT and CDR2 as FQNNGV. The CDR3 sequence is 15 residues long. The V segment lost 6 bases and the J segment 0 bases; nucleotides outside the gene matches: 5. In DNA form, the CDR3 reads TGTGCCAGCAGGACCGGGACAGGGGCCTCCTACGAGCAGTACTTC. Its translation: CASRTGTGASYEQYF.

This chain uses TRBV5-1 with TRBJ1-3; 7 positions match TRBD1. Germline V gene lookup returns CDR1 SGHRS and CDR2 YFSETQ. J lost 9 bases, V lost 4 bases, and 13 bases had no gene match. The CDR3 is 15 residues long. The CDR3 reads CASSPQGITAGTIYF. For the CDR3, the DNA is TGCGCCAGCAGCCCACAGGGGATTACTGCGGGCACCATATATTTT.

This clonotype was recorded a few times. The J gene is TRBJ2-7, the V gene TRBV30; the D gene is possibly TRBD2 (6 bases). The V gene's germline CDR1 is GTSNPN and CDR2 SVGIG (reference sequence). The V gene lost 3 bases and the J gene lost 2 bases, with 17 bases spanning the gap. CDR3 size: 15 residues. CDR3 bases: TGTGCCTGGAGACCAACGGGAGAGGGGACCTACGAGCAGTACTTC. This codes for CAWRPTGEGTYEQYF.

The chain couples TRBV9 to TRBJ1-2; possibly TRBD1 for D (6 bases). Trimming left V 2 bases short and J 4 bases short, with 12 bases between. From germline, CDR1 is SGDLS and CDR2 YYNGEE. The CDR3 runs 14 residues. CDR3 coding DNA: TGTGCCAGCAGCGTCGCGGGGGCGGGCTATGGCTACACCTTC. This gives the protein CASSVAGAGYGYTF. Variable domain in full (rest from reference TRBV9 and TRBJ1-2): DSGVTQTPKHLITATGQRVTLRCSPRSGDLSVYWYQQSLDQGLQFLIQYYNGEERAKGNILERFSAQQFPDLHSELNLSSLELGDSALYFCASSVAGAGYGYTFGSGTRLTVV.